This TCR beta chain was recovered during a study of CD8 T cells in Susac syndrome. A note on this clonotype: Its antigen is unknown.

Roughly 0.5 to 1 ug RNA was reverse transcribed with random hexamers. With immunoSEQ multiplex PCR, TCR beta CDR3 was amplified across 54 Vbeta and 13 Jbeta. TCRdb processed the immunoSEQ multiplex PCR reads anew with MiXCR; each CDR3 protein has one entry. Seen here are under 200,000 distinct CDR3 sequences, roughly 96% observed once, and the top ten hold 0.08% to 0.11%. The V end was cut by 3 bases, the J end by 6 bases, with 17 bases between. Per the germline V gene, CDR1 is SQVTM and CDR2 is ANQGSEA. The CDR3 is 14 residues long. The controls, all healthy donors, were matched for age and sex. Negative isolation was applied to CD8+ and CD4+ T cells, and FACS enrichment was applied to TEMRA cells. Study-wide results and caveats: The number of individuals included in the study's TCR sequencing and HLA analysis was acknowledged as relatively small.

The J gene is TRBJ1-1, the V gene TRBV29-1; possible D gene TRBD1, 5 bases. The sequenced material came from CD4+ T cells from PBMCs. This receptor was identified in a human donor in good health. The CDR3 DNA sequence: TGCAGCGTTGATACTGCGGGCCTAGGGGCTGAAGCTTTCTTT. Translation gives CSVDTAGLGAEAFF.